These 13 T cell receptor beta chains share one sample of origin, sequenced in a study of CD8 T cells in Susac syndrome. RNA, at roughly 0.5 to 1 ug, was reverse transcribed with random hexamers. TCRdb re-called the immunoSEQ multiplex PCR reads with MiXCR, one entry per CDR3 protein. Of about 200,000 distinct CDR3 sequences in the sample, 90% to 96% are singletons; the top ten hold about 0.093%. The sample comprised CD4+ T cells from PBMCs. These receptors originate from a human donor with multiple sclerosis.

The chain combines TRBV9 with TRBJ2-7; either TRBD1 or TRBD2 may fit D (5 bases each). Trimming stripped 2 bases from V and 2 bases from J, with 11 bases between. The CDR3 length is 14 residues. Germline assignment: CDR1 SGDLS and CDR2 YYNGEE. CDR3 nucleotides: TGTGCCAGCAGCGTCGGGACGGTGGCCTACGAGCAGTACTTC. Amino acid sequence: CASSVGTVAYEQYF. The full variable domain, its missing parts supplied by reference TRBV9 and TRBJ2-7, is DSGVTQTPKHLITATGQRVTLRCSPRSGDLSVYWYQQSLDQGLQFLIQYYNGEERAKGNILERFSAQQFPDLHSELNLSSLELGDSALYFCASSVGTVAYEQYFGPGTRLTVT.

V and J are TRBV3-1 and TRBJ1-2, with unresolved D. The germline CDR1 and CDR2 sequences are LGHDT and YNNKEL (reference sequence). CDR3 size: 15 residues. V lost 4 bases to trimming and J lost 4 bases, with 16 bases between them. The CDR3 loop reads CASSPDTINFYGYTF. CDR3 DNA sequence: TGTGCCAGCAGCCCCGACACCATAAATTTCTATGGCTACACCTTC.

The chain joins TRBV5-1 to TRBJ2-5; D is tentatively TRBD1 or TRBD2 (5 bases each). CDR3 length: 13 residues. V dropped 2 bases and J dropped 4 bases, with 9 bases sitting between them. Germline V gene lookup returns CDR1 SGHRS and CDR2 YFSETQ. In DNA, the CDR3 is TGCGCCAGCAGCTTAACGGGGCTAGAGACCCAGTACTTC. Translating it yields CASSLTGLETQYF.

The V call is TRBV7-9, the J call TRBJ1-2, with 7 bases identical to TRBD1. The junction had 7 bases not matched to a gene; V was cut back by 5 bases and J by 4 bases. The germline gives CDR1 SEHNR, CDR2 FQNEAQ (reference sequence). The length of the CDR3 is 14 residues. The CDR3 loop reads CASSPDREIYGYTF. CDR3 sequence (DNA): TGTGCCAGCAGCCCAGACAGGGAAATCTATGGCTACACCTTC. The complete variable domain, with remaining parts taken from reference TRBV7-9 and TRBJ1-2, reads DTGVSQNPRHKITKRGQNVTFRCDPISEHNRLYWYRQTLGQGPEFLTYFQNEAQLEKSRLLSDRFSAERPKGSFSTLEIQRTEQGDSAMYLCASSPDREIYGYTFGSGTRLTVV.

The rearrangement joins TRBV5-1 to TRBJ2-3; the match to TRBD2 covers 11 bases. J lost 6 bases, V lost 0 bases, and 6 bases had no gene match. The CDR3 length is 16 residues. The V gene's germline CDR1 is SGHRS and CDR2 YFSETQ. In nucleotides, the CDR3 is TGCGCCAGCAGCTTGGGTAGCGGGGGGGCCCAGGATACGCAGTATTTT. It is translated as CASSLGSGGAQDTQYF. Looking up the rest from reference TRBV5-1 and TRBJ2-3 gives the full variable domain: KAGVTQTPRYLIKTRGQQVTLSCSPISGHRSVSWYQQTPGQGLQFLFEYFSETQRNKGNFPGRFSGRQFSNSRSEMNVSTLELGDSALYLCASSLGSGGAQDTQYFGPGTRLTVL.

The chain recombines TRBV3-1 with TRBJ2-5; D remains ambiguous. The germline gives CDR1 LGHDT, CDR2 YNNKEL (reference sequence). Between the trimmed V and J ends, which lost 2 bases and 4 bases, there was a span of 11 bases. There are 14 residues in the CDR3. The CDR3 is CASSQLTEIETQYF. The CDR3 DNA sequence: TGTGCCAGCAGCCAACTAACGGAGATAGAGACCCAGTACTTC.

This rearrangement joins TRBV15 to TRBJ1-1, with no clear D. This CDR3 region has 13 residues. CDR1 and CDR2 from the germline V gene are LNHNV and YYDKDF (reference sequence). The V end was cut by 0 bases, the J end by 3 bases, with 5 bases between. This CDR3 reads CATSRDSDTEAFF. The CDR3 coding sequence is TGTGCCACCAGCAGAGATTCAGACACTGAAGCTTTCTTT. The whole variable domain, filled in from reference TRBV15 and TRBJ1-1, reads DAMVIQNPRYQVTQFGKPVTLSCSQTLNHNVMYWYQQKSSQAPKLLFHYYDKDFNNEADTPDNFQSRRPNTSFCFLDIRSPGLGDTAMYLCATSRDSDTEAFFGQGTRLTVV.

V is TRBV12-3 or TRBV12-4 and J is TRBJ2-5; no firm D call. The CDR3 runs to 11 residues. Trimming pared 3 bases from V and 5 bases from J, leaving 4 bases between. The CDR3, as DNA: TGTGCCAGCAGTTTTTTTGAGACCCAGTACTTC. This gives the protein CASSFFETQYF.

The chain combines TRBV20-1 with TRBJ2-5; no reliable D call. Germline CDR1 reads DFQATT; CDR2 reads SNEGSKA (reference sequence). Trimming removed 6 bases at V and 5 bases at J, with 7 bases between. The CDR3 loop spans 10 amino acids. The CDR3 DNA reads as TGCAGTGCCGTTTGGGAGACCCAGTACTTC. Protein: CSAVWETQYF.

The rearrangement links TRBV7-8 to TRBJ1-5; 8 positions agree with TRBD1. Germline CDR1 reads SGHVS; CDR2 reads FQNEAQ. The CDR3 is made up of 15 amino acids. V shed 3 bases and J 6 bases; nucleotides not matched to a gene: 7. CDR3 sequence (DNA): TGTGCCAGCAGCTTCGCCGGACAGGGCTCTCAGCCCCAGCATTTT. This sequence encodes CASSFAGQGSQPQHF.

This rearrangement joins TRBV2 to TRBJ1-1; tentatively, D is TRBD1 (5 bases). Germline V gene sequence: CDR1 SNHLY, CDR2 FYNNEI. This CDR3 is 13 amino acids long. Trimming cost V 8 bases and J 1 base, with 11 bases left between them. The CDR3 here is CASEQERNTEAFF. The DNA of the CDR3 is TGTGCCAGCGAACAGGAAAGGAACACTGAAGCTTTCTTT.

The chain uses TRBV5-1 and TRBJ2-7; 7 nucleotides align to TRBD1. Per germline, CDR1 SGHRS and CDR2 YFSETQ. V lost 7 bases, J lost 3 bases, and 16 bases stayed unmatched. The CDR3 is made up of 16 amino acids. CDR3 bases: TGCGCCAGCGGTTCTTCGCCCGCCGGACAGGTCTACGAGCAGTACTTC. This codes for CASGSSPAGQVYEQYF.

The V call is TRBV9, the J call TRBJ2-5; 8 nucleotides match TRBD2. Looked up from germline, CDR1 is SGDLS and CDR2 is YYNGEE. This CDR3 is built from 16 residues. V dropped 0 bases and J dropped 2; count of bases not matched to a gene: 6. As DNA, the CDR3 is TGTGCCAGCAGCGTAGAAACGGGGGGGGCTCAAGAGACCCAGTACTTC. Amino acids: CASSVETGGAQETQYF.